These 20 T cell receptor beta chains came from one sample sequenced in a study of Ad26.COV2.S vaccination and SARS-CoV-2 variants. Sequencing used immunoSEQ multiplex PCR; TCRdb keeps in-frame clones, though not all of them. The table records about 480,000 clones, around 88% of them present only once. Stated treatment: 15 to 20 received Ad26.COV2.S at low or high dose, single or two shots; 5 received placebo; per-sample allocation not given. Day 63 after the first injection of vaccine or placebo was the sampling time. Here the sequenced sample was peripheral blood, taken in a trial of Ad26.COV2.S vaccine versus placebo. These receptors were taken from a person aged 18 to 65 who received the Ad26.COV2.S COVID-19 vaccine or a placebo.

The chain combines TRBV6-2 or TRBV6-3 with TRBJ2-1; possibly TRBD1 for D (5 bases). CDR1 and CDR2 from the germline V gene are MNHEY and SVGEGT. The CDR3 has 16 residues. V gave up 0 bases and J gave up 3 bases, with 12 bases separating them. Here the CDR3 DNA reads TGTGCCAGCAGTTACTCGAAAGGGGCAGTCTACAATGAGCAGTTCTTC. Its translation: CASSYSKGAVYNEQFF.

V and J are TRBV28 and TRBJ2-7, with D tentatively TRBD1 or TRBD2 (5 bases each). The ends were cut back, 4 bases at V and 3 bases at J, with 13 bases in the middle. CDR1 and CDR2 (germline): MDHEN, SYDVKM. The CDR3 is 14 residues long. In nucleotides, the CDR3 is TGTGCCAGCAGTTCCTCGGGACCAAACTACGAGCAGTACTTC. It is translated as CASSSSGPNYEQYF.

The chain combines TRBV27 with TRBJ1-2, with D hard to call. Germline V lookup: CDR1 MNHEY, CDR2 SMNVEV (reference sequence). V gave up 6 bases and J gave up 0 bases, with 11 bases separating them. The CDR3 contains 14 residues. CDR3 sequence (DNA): TGTGCCAGCAGGGGCCCGACCCCTAACTATGGCTACACCTTC. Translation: CASRGPTPNYGYTF.

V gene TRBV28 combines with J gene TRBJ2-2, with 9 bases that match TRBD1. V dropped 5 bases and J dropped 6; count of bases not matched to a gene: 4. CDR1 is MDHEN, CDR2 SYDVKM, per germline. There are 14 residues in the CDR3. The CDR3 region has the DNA TGTGCCAGCAGTCAAAGACAGGGGGCCGGGGAGCTGTTTTTT. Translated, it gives CASSQRQGAGELFF.

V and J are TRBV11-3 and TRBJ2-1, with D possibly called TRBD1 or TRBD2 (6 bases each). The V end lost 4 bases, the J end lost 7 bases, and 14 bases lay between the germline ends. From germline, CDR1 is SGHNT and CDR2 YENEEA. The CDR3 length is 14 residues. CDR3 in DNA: TGTGCCAGCAGCTCTGGGGGGACACGTAATGAGCAGTTCTTC. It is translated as CASSSGGTRNEQFF.

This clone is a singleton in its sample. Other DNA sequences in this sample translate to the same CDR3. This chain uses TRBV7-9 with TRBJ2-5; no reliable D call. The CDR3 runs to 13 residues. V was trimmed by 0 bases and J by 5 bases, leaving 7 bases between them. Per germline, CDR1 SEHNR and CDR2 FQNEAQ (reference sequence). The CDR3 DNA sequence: TGTGCCAGCAGCTTAGCCGTAGGGGAGACCCAGTACTTC. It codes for CASSLAVGETQYF. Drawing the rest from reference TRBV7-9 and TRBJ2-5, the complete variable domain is DTGVSQNPRHKITKRGQNVTFRCDPISEHNRLYWYRQTLGQGPEFLTYFQNEAQLEKSRLLSDRFSAERPKGSFSTLEIQRTEQGDSAMYLCASSLAVGETQYFGPGTRLLVL.

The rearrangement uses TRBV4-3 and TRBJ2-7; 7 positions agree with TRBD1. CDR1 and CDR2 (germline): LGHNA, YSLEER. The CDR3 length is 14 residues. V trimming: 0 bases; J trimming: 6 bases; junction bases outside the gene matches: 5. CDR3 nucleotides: TGCGCCAGCAGCCAAGATCTCAACAGGGGCGAGCAGTACTTC. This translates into CASSQDLNRGEQYF.

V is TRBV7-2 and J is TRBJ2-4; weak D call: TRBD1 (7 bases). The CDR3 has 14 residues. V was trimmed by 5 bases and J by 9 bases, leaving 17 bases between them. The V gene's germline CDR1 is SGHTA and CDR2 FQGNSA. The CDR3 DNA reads TGTGCCAGCAGCCCAAGGGACAGCGGGTCCATTCAGTACTTC. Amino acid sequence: CASSPRDSGSIQYF.

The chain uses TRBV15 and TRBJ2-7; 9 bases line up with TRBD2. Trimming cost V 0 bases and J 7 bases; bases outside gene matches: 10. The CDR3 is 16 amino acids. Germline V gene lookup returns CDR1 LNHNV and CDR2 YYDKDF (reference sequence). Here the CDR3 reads CATSRELGLALGEQYF. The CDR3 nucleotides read TGTGCCACCAGCAGAGAATTGGGACTAGCTCTAGGAGAGCAGTACTTC.

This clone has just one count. CDR3 region: CASRVDRSSNQPQHF. For the CDR3, the DNA is TGTGCCAGCAGAGTCGACAGGAGTAGCAATCAGCCCCAGCATTTT. The chain employs TRBV6-5 and TRBJ1-5; tentative D call: TRBD1 (6 bases). The CDR3 length is 15 residues. V lost 6 bases and J lost 0, with 12 bases in between. Germline V gene lookup returns CDR1 MNHEY and CDR2 SVGAGI.

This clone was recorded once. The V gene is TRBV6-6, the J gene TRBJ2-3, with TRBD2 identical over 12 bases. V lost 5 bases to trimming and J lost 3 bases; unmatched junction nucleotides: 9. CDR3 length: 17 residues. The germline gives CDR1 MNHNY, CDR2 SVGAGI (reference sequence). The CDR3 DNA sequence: TGTGCCAGCAGTCCGCTAGCTAGCGGGAGGGCAACAGATACGCAGTATTTT. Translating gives CASSPLASGRATDTQYF.

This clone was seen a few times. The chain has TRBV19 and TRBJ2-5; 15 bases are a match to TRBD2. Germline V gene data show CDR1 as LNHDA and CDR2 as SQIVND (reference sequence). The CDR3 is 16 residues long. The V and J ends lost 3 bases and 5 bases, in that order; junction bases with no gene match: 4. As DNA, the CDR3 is TGTGCCAGTAGTATGGGACTAGCGGGAGGCTTGGAGACCCAGTACTTC. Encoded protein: CASSMGLAGGLETQYF.

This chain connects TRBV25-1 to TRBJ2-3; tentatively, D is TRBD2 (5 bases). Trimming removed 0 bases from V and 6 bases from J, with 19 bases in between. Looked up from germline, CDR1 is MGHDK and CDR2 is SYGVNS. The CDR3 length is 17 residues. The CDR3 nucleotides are TGTGCCAGCAGTGAATATTCATCGGGGTTTGGGTCCGATACGCAGTATTTT. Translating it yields CASSEYSSGFGSDTQYF.

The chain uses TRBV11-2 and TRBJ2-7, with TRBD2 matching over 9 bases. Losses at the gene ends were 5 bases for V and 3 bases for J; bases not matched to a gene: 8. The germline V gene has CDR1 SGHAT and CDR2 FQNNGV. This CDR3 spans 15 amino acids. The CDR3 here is CASSHYRGRDYEQYF. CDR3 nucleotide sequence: TGTGCCAGCAGCCATTACCGCGGGAGGGACTACGAGCAGTACTTC. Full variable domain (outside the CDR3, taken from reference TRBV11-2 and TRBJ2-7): EAGVAQSPRYKIIEKRQSVAFWCNPISGHATLYWYQQILGQGPKLLIQFQNNGVVDDSQLPKDRFSAERLKGVDSTLKIQPAKLEDSAVYLCASSHYRGRDYEQYFGPGTRLTVT.

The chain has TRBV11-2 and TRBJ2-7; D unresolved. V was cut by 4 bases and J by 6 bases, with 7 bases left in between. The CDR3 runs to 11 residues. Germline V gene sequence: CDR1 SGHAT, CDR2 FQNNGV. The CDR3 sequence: CASSSQSEQYF. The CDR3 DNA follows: TGTGCCAGCAGCTCTCAAAGCGAGCAGTACTTC.

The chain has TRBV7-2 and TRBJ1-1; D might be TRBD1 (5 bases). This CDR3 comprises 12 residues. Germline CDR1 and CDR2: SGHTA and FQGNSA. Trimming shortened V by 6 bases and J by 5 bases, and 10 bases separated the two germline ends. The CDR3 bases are TGTGCCAGCAGACCTAGACAGACTGAAGCTTTCTTT. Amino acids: CASRPRQTEAFF. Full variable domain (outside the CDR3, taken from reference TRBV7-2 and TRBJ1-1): GAGVSQSPSNKVTEKGKDVELRCDPISGHTALYWYRQSLGQGLEFLIYFQGNSAPDKSGLPSDRFSAERTGGSVSTLTIQRTQQEDSAVYLCASRPRQTEAFFGQGTRLTVV.

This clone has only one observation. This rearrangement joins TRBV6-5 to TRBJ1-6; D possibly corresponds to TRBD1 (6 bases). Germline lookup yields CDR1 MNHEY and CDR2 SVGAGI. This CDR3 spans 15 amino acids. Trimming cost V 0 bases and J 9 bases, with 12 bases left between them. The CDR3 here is CASSYSGGHLSPLHF. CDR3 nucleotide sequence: TGTGCCAGCAGTTACTCGGGGGGGCATCTTTCACCCCTCCACTTT.

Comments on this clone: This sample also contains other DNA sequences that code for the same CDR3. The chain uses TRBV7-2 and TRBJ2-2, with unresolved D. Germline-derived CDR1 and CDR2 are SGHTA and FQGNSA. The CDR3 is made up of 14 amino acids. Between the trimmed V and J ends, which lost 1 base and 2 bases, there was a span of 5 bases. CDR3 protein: CASSLVLNTGELFF. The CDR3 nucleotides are TGTGCCAGCAGCTTAGTCTTAAACACCGGGGAGCTGTTTTTT.

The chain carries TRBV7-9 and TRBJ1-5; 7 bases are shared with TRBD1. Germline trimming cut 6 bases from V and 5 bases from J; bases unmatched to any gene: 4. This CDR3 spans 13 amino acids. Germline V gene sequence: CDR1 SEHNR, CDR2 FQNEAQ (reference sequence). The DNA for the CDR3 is TGTGCCAGCAGGAGGGGGCTGGATCAGCCCCAGCATTTT. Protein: CASRRGLDQPQHF.

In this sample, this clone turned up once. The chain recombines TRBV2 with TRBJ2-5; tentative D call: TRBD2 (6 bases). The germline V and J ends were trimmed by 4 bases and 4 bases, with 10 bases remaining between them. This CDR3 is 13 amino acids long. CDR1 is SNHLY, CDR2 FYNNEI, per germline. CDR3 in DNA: TGTGCCAGCAGTGGCTCGGGACTAGAGACCCAGTACTTC. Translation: CASSGSGLETQYF. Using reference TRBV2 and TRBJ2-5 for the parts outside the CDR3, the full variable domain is EPEVTQTPSHQVTQMGQEVILRCVPISNHLYFYWYRQILGQKVEFLVSFYNNEISEKSEIFDDQFSVERPDGSNFTLKIRSTKLEDSAMYFCASSGSGLETQYFGPGTRLLVL.